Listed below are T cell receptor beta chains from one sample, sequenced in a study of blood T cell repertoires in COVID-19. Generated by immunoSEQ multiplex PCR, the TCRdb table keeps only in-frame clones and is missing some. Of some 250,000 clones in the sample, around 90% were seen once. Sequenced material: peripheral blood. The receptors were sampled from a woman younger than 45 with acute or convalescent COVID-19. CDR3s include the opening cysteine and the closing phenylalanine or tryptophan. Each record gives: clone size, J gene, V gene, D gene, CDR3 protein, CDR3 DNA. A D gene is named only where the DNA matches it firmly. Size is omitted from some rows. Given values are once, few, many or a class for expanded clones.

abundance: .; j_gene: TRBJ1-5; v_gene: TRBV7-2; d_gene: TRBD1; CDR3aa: CASSFGTGIDQPQHF; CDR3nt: TGTGCCAGCAGCTTTGGGACAGGGATAGATCAGCCCCAGCATTTT
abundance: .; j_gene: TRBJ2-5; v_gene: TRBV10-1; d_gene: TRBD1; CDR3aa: CASSETGGSGETQYF; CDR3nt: TGCGCCAGCAGTGAGACAGGGGGCTCGGGAGAGACCCAGTACTTC
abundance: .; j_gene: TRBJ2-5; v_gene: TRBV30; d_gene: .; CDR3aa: CAWIDLRAHF; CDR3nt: TGTGCCTGGATAGATTTGCGAGCACACTTC
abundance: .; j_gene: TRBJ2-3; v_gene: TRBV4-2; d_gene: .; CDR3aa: CASSQVITGWTNYTDTQYF; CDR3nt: TGTGCCAGCAGCCAAGTCATTACGGGATGGACGAACTACACAGATACGCAGTATTTT
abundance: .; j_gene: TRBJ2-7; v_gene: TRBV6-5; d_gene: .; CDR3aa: CASSYSGLALYEQYF; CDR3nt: TGTGCCAGCAGTTACTCGGGACTCGCACTCTACGAGCAGTACTTC
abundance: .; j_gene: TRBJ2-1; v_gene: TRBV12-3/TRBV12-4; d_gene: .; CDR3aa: CASSLWAGNEQFF; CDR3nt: TGTGCCAGCAGTCTGTGGGCGGGGAATGAGCAGTTCTTC
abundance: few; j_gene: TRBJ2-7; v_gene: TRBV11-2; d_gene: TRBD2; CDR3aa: CASSLVASGIYEQYF; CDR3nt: TGTGCCAGCAGCTTAGTTGCTAGCGGGATCTACGAGCAGTACTTC
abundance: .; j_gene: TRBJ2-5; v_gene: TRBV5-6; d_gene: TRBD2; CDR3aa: CASSLDGGRAGETQYF; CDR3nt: TGTGCCAGCAGCTTAGACGGGGGGAGGGCCGGGGAGACCCAGTACTTC
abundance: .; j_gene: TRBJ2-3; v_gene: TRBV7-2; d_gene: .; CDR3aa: CASSLGGTLTDTQYF; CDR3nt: TGTGCCAGCAGCTTAGGGGGGACTCTTACAGATACGCAGTATTTT
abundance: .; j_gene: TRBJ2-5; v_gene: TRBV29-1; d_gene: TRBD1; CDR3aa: CSGGQRGETQYF; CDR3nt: TGCAGCGGGGGACAGCGAGGGGAGACCCAGTACTTC
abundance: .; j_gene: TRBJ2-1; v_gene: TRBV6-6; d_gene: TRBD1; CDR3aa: CASSWREGQGGNEQFF; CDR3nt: TGTGCCAGCAGTTGGAGAGAGGGACAGGGAGGCAATGAGCAGTTCTTC
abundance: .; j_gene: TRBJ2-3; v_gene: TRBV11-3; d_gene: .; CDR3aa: CATRLAPTDTQYF; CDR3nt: TGTGCCACCCGACTTGCGCCCACAGATACGCAGTATTTT
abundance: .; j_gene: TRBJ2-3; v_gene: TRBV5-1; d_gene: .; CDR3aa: CASSLAGTSDTQYF; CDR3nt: TGCGCCAGCAGCTTGGCCGGGACATCCGATACGCAGTATTTT
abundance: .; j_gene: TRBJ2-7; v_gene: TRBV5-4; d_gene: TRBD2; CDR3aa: CASSREGTSGTYEQYF; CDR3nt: TGTGCCAGCAGCCGTGAAGGGACTAGCGGGACCTACGAGCAGTACTTC
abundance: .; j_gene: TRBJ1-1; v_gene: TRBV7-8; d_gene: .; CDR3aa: CASSLGAVNTEAFF; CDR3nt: TGTGCCAGCAGCTTAGGGGCAGTGAACACTGAAGCTTTCTTT
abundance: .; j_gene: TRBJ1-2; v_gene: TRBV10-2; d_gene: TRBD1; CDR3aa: CASSVDRDNYGYTF; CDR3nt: TGCGCCAGCAGTGTCGACAGGGATAACTATGGCTACACCTTC
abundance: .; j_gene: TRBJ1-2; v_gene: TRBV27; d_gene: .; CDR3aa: CATRGINIRDYGYTF; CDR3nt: TGTGCCACACGCGGCATAAACATCCGTGACTATGGCTACACCTTC
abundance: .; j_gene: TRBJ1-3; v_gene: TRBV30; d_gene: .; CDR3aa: CAWSIERRVGGSSGNTIYF; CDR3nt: TGTGCCTGGAGTATAGAACGTAGGGTCGGAGGATCCTCTGGAAACACCATATATTTT
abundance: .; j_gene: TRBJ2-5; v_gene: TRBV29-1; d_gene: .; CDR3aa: CSVDPGIQETQYF; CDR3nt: TGCAGCGTTGACCCAGGGATCCAAGAGACCCAGTACTTC
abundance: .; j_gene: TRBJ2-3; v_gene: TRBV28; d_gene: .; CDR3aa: CASSFTGSTDTQYF; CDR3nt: TGTGCCAGCAGTTTTACAGGGAGCACAGATACGCAGTATTTT
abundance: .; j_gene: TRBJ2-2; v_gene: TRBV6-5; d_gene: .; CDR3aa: CASSYLSTGELFF; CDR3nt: TGTGCCAGCAGTTACTTGAGCACCGGGGAGCTGTTTTTT
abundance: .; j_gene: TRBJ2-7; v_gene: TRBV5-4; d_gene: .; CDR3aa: CASSLFVSTYEQYF; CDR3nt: TGTGCCAGCAGCTTGTTCGTCAGTACCTACGAGCAGTACTTC
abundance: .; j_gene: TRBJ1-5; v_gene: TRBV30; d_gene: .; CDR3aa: CAWSMGGLDNQPQHF; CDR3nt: TGTGCCTGGAGTATGGGGGGTCTGGACAATCAGCCCCAGCATTTT
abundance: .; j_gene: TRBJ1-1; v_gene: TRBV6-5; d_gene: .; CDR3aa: CASSYGSEAFF; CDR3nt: TGTGCCAGCAGTTACGGCAGTGAAGCTTTCTTT
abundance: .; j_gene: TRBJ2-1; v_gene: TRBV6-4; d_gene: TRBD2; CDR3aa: CASSGGLAGPNEQFF; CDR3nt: TGTGCCAGCAGCGGCGGACTAGCGGGACCCAATGAGCAGTTCTTC
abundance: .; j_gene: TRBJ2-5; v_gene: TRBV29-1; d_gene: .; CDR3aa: CSVVEGGGLETQYF; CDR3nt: TGCAGCGTTGTTGAAGGGGGTGGGCTAGAGACCCAGTACTTC
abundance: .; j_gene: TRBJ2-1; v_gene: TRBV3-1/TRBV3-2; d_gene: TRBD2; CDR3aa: CASSQLAGTQYNEQFF; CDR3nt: TGTGCCAGCAGCCAATTAGCGGGAACGCAATACAATGAGCAGTTCTTC
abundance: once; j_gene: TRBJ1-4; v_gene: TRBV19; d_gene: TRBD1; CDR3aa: CASSPGTGVANEKLFF; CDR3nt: TGTGCCAGTAGTCCAGGGACAGGGGTGGCTAATGAAAAACTGTTTTTT
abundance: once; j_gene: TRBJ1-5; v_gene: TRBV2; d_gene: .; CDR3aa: CASKPPGSQPQHF; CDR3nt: TGTGCCAGCAAACCGCCGGGAAGTCAGCCCCAGCATTTT
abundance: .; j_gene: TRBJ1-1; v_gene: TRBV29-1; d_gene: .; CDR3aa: CSVFGGTEAFF; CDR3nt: TGCAGCGTTTTCGGGGGTACTGAAGCTTTCTTT
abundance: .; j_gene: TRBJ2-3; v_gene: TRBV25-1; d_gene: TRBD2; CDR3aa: CASRGVPGGADTQYF; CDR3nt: TGTGCCAGCAGGGGGGTTCCGGGGGGAGCAGATACGCAGTATTTT
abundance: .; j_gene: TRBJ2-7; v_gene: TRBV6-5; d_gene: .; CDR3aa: CASSREYSYEQYF; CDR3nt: TGTGCCAGCAGCCGGGAGTACTCCTACGAGCAGTACTTC
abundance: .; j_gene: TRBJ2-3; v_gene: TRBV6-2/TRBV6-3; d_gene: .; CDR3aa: CASSRSRGTDTQYF; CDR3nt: TGTGCCAGCAGTCGATCTAGGGGAACAGATACGCAGTATTTT
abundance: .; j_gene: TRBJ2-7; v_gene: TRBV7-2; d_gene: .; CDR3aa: CASSLSGQPYEQYF; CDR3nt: TGTGCCAGCAGCTTATCCGGACAGCCCTACGAGCAGTACTTC
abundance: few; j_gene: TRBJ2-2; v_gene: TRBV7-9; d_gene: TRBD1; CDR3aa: CASSLTGTANTGELFF; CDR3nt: TGTGCCAGCAGCTTAACCGGGACAGCGAACACCGGGGAGCTGTTTTTT
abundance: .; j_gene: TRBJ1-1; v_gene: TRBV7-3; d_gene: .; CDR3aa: CASSPGSGNTEAFF; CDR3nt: TGTGCCAGCAGCCCAGGATCAGGGAACACTGAAGCTTTCTTT
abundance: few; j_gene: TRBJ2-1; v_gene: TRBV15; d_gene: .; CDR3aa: CATSFFGSSYNEQFF; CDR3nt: TGTGCCACCAGCTTTTTCGGTAGCTCCTACAATGAGCAGTTCTTC
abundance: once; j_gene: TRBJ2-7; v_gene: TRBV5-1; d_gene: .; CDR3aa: CASSLDLTRQQQAYEQYF; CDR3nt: TGCGCCAGCAGCTTGGACCTAACCAGACAACAGCAAGCCTACGAGCAGTACTTC
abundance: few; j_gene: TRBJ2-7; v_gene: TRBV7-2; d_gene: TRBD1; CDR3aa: CASSVDRGYHYEQYF; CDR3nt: TGTGCCAGCAGCGTCGACAGGGGGTATCACTACGAGCAGTACTTC
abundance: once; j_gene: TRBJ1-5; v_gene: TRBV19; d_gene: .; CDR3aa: CASSMVGLSNQPQHF; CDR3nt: TGTGCCAGTAGTATGGTGGGGCTTAGCAATCAGCCCCAGCATTTT
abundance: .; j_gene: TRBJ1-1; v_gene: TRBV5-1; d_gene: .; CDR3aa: CASSLARTATEAFF; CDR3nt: TGCGCCAGCAGCTTGGCCCGTACAGCCACTGAAGCTTTCTTT
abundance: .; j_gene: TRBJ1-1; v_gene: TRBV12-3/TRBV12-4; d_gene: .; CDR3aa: CASSFRWSTEAFF; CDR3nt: TGTGCCAGCAGTTTTCGGTGGAGCACTGAAGCTTTCTTT
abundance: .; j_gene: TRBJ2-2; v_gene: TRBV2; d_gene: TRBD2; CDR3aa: CASKGLPNTGELFF; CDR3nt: TGTGCCAGCAAGGGACTACCGAACACCGGGGAGCTGTTTTTT
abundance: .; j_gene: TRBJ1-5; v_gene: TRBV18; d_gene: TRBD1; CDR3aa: CASSPGQGGVQPQHF; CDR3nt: TGTGCCAGCTCACCGGGACAGGGCGGCGTTCAGCCCCAGCATTTT
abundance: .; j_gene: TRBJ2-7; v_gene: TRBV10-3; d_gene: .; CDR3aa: CAISEGGGAYYEQYF; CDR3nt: TGTGCCATCAGTGAGGGAGGAGGAGCCTACTACGAGCAGTACTTC
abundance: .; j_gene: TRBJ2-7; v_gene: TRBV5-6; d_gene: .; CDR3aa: CASSLDNHEQYF; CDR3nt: TGTGCCAGCAGCCTCGACAATCACGAGCAGTACTTC
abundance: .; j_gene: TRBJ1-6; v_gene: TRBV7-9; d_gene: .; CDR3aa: CASSLGWGGDNNSPLHF; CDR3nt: TGTGCCAGCAGCTTAGGGTGGGGGGGCGATAATAATTCACCCCTCCACTTT
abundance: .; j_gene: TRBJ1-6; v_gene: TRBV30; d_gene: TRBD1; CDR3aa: CAWRADRGPWSPLHF; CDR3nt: TGTGCCTGGAGGGCAGACAGGGGGCCTTGGTCACCCCTCCACTTT
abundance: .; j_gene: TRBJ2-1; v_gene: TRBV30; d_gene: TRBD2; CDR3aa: CAWSGNSGTNEQFF; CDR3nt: TGTGCCTGGAGTGGGAATAGCGGGACCAATGAGCAGTTCTTC
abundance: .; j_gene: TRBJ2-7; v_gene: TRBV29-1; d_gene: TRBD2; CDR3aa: CSVGLAGGYEQYF; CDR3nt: TGCAGCGTTGGACTAGCGGGAGGTTACGAGCAGTACTTC
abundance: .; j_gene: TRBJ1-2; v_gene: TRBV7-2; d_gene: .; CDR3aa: CASSLGQGWSGYTF; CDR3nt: TGTGCCAGCAGCTTAGGGCAGGGGTGGAGTGGCTACACCTTC
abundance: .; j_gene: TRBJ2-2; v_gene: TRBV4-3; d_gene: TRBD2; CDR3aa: CASSQILAGMANTGELFF; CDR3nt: TGCGCCAGCAGCCAAATACTAGCGGGGATGGCGAACACCGGGGAGCTGTTTTTT